This is a list of T cell receptor beta chains from one sample in a study of blood T cell repertoires in COVID-19. Profiled with immunoSEQ multiplex PCR; TCRdb holds only in-frame clones, not every one. The data show 25,000 to 35,000 clones, roughly 78% seen once. Sequencing was done on a sample of peripheral blood. These TCRs come from a boy aged 2-9 years with active or convalescent COVID-19. Both conserved end residues are part of each CDR3. A D gene is named only where the DNA matches it firmly. Expanded clones get a size class; other rows say once, few or many, or leave the size out.

D gene,clone size,J gene,V gene,CDR3 length,CDR3 protein,CDR3 DNA
-,-,TRBJ2-3,TRBV28,12,CASSLSTDTQYF,TGTGCCAGCAGCCTGAGCACAGATACGCAGTATTTT
TRBD2,-,TRBJ2-5,TRBV5-6,14,CASSSTSTKETQYF,TGTGCCAGCAGCTCGACTAGCACGAAAGAGACCCAGTACTTC
-,-,TRBJ1-1,TRBV5-1,13,CASSLVPGGEAFF,TGCGCCAGCAGCTTGGTACCGGGGGGCGAAGCTTTCTTT
-,-,TRBJ1-1,TRBV29-1,12,CSVIRSDTEAFF,TGCAGCGTTATCCGGTCTGACACTGAAGCTTTCTTT
-,-,TRBJ1-2,TRBV5-1,15,CASSPRTSGNYGYTF,TGCGCCAGCAGCCCACGTACATCGGGGAACTATGGCTACACCTTC
-,once,TRBJ2-2,TRBV5-1,17,CASRSTTGLANTGELFF,TGCGCCAGCAGATCAACCACAGGGCTCGCGAACACCGGGGAGCTGTTTTTT
TRBD1,-,TRBJ2-7,TRBV6-5,14,CASRKGQGTYEQYF,TGTGCCAGCCGCAAAGGACAGGGGACCTACGAGCAGTACTTC
TRBD1,-,TRBJ1-1,TRBV6-5,15,CASSLGTGPSTEAFF,TGTGCCAGCAGTTTGGGGACAGGGCCAAGCACTGAAGCTTTCTTT
TRBD1,once,TRBJ2-2,TRBV7-7,17,CASSLAERTGRPGELFF,TGTGCTAGCAGCTTAGCCGAAAGGACAGGGCGACCCGGGGAGCTGTTTTTT
-,-,TRBJ1-2,TRBV18,14,CASSPREGDYGYTF,TGTGCCAGCTCACCGCGGGAAGGCGACTATGGCTACACCTTC